This is a list of T cell receptor beta chains from one sample in a study of T-cell reconstitution after alpha-beta-depleted transplantation in children. TCRdb ran MiXCR on the PCR reads and lists one entry per CDR3 protein. This sample has 550,000 to 800,000 distinct CDR3 sequences, with under 15% found just once. This material consisted of PBMCs, taken before TCRalphabeta/CD19-depleted stem cell transplant. The receptors here all came from a girl aged 2 to 10 with congenital amegakaryocytic thrombocytopenia, due to receive a stem cell transplant. CDR3s include the opening cysteine and the closing phenylalanine or tryptophan. The D gene is left open where the match is weak. Expanded clones get a size class; other rows say once, few or many, or leave the size out.

D: .
size: .
J: TRBJ2-1
V: TRBV27
CDR3: CASSFGRSYNEQFF
DNA: TGTGCCAGCAGTTTTGGGCGTTCCTACAATGAGCAGTTCTTC

D: TRBD2
size: many
J: TRBJ2-2
V: TRBV12-3/TRBV12-4
CDR3: CASTELAGGPGELFF
DNA: TGTGCCAGCACCGAACTAGCGGGAGGGCCCGGGGAGCTGTTTTTT

D: .
size: many
J: TRBJ2-7
V: TRBV28
CDR3: CATRGLYYEQYF
DNA: TGTGCCACTCGGGGACTGTACTACGAGCAGTACTTC

D: TRBD1
size: .
J: TRBJ1-4
V: TRBV7-3
CDR3: CASSLGTGYEKLFF
DNA: TGTGCCAGCAGCTTGGGGACAGGCTACGAAAAACTGTTTTTT

D: .
size: many
J: TRBJ2-3
V: TRBV5-1
CDR3: CASSLRGEDTQYF
DNA: TGCGCCAGCAGCTTGCGCGGGGAAGATACGCAGTATTTT

D: TRBD2
size: few
J: TRBJ2-7
V: TRBV6-5
CDR3: CASSYSVLREAYEQYF
DNA: TGTGCCAGCAGTTACTCGGTCCTCCGGGAGGCCTACGAGCAGTACTTC

D: TRBD2
size: few
J: TRBJ2-1
V: TRBV5-1
CDR3: CASSPVPPSGSSYNEQFF
DNA: TGCGCCAGCAGCCCGGTACCTCCTAGCGGGAGCTCCTACAATGAGCAGTTCTTC

D: TRBD1
size: few
J: TRBJ1-3
V: TRBV5-1
CDR3: CASSLGDRDGNTIYF
DNA: TGCGCCAGCAGCTTGGGAGACAGGGACGGAAACACCATATATTTT

D: .
size: many
J: TRBJ2-3
V: TRBV6-5
CDR3: CASSYHLSGTDTQYF
DNA: TGTGCCAGCAGTTACCACCTGAGCGGCACAGATACGCAGTATTTT

D: TRBD2
size: few
J: TRBJ2-1
V: TRBV15
CDR3: CATSRDLASGRGEQFF
DNA: TGTGCCACCAGCAGAGATTTGGCTAGCGGGAGGGGTGAGCAGTTCTTC

D: .
size: many
J: TRBJ2-1
V: TRBV20-1
CDR3: CSAPRGLNYNEQFF
DNA: TGCAGTGCCCCCCGGGGGCTAAACTACAATGAGCAGTTCTTC

D: TRBD2
size: many
J: TRBJ2-7
V: TRBV5-1
CDR3: CASSYGWTSTDYEQYF
DNA: TGCGCCAGCAGCTATGGATGGACTAGCACGGACTACGAGCAGTACTTC

D: TRBD1
size: .
J: TRBJ2-2
V: TRBV20-1
CDR3: CSSYRGDTGELLF
DNA: TGCAGTTCCTACAGGGGCGACACCGGGGAGCTGTTATTT

D: .
size: .
J: TRBJ2-1
V: TRBV7-9
CDR3: CASSPRTDFNEQFF
DNA: TGTGCCAGCAGCCCCCGGACAGACTTCAATGAGCAGTTCTTC

D: .
size: many
J: TRBJ2-5
V: TRBV12-3/TRBV12-4
CDR3: CASSLDEQLSYQETQYF
DNA: TGTGCCAGCAGTTTAGATGAACAACTCTCGTACCAAGAGACCCAGTACTTC

D: TRBD1
size: few
J: TRBJ1-2
V: TRBV27
CDR3: CASSLKFPGGANYGYTF
DNA: TGTGCCAGCAGTTTAAAATTCCCAGGGGGCGCTAACTATGGCTACACCTTC

D: .
size: many
J: TRBJ2-2
V: TRBV7-9
CDR3: CASTQGGQNTGELFF
DNA: TGTGCCAGCACCCAAGGGGGACAGAACACCGGGGAGCTGTTTTTT